The next 4 T cell receptor beta chains were all read from a single sample in a study of STAT3 mutations in large granular lymphocyte leukemia. Study-wide results and caveats: Every T-LGLL patient had at least one immunodominant TCRbeta clonotype.

Here immunoSEQ multiplex PCR was the method, and the copy in TCRdb shows in-frame clones only, minus some. The sample gives 11,000 or so clones, 85% of which show up once; approximately 87% is in the top ten. These receptors' antigens are unknown. The sample was peripheral blood mononuclear cells. These receptors were collected from an elderly man with T-cell large granular lymphocyte leukemia. Some clones in this sample may be carry-over from other donors' samples.

The rearrangement joins TRBV19 to TRBJ1-4; D possibly corresponds to TRBD1 (6 bases). Trimming removed 6 bases at V and 5 bases at J, with 13 bases between. From germline, CDR1 is LNHDA and CDR2 SQIVND (reference sequence). The CDR3 has 14 residues. CDR3: CASSRGTRNEKLFF. The CDR3 bases are TGTGCCAGTAGCCGTGGGACAAGGAATGAAAAACTGTTTTTT.

This clone occurred a few times. This chain links TRBV13 with TRBJ1-2; no clear D. The germline V and J ends were trimmed by 5 bases and 4 bases, with 11 bases remaining between them. The CDR3 has 13 amino acids. Germline CDR1 and CDR2: PRHDT and FYEKMQ (reference sequence). The CDR3 is CASSQGLIYGYTF. CDR3 in DNA: TGTGCCAGCAGCCAAGGACTAATCTATGGCTACACCTTC.

This sequence joins TRBV21-1 and TRBJ2-5. TRBV21-1 counts as a pseudogene. The CDR3 is 11 residues long. For the CDR3, the DNA is TGTGCCAGCAGCAAGGAAGAGACCCAGTACTTC. Protein sequence: CASSKEETQYF.

This clone has only a few counts. The V gene is TRBV19, the J gene TRBJ2-7, with D possibly TRBD1 on 5 matching bases. CDR3 size: 13 residues. V was pared by 3 bases and J by 7 bases, with 13 bases between. The germline CDR1 and CDR2 sequences are LNHDA and SQIVND (reference sequence). In DNA form, the CDR3 reads TGTGCCAGTAGTATCGGACAAAAGAGGGAGCAGTACTTC. This codes for CASSIGQKREQYF.